The 12 T cell receptor beta chains below all came from one sample that was sequenced in a study of cytomegalovirus exposure and HLA in healthy donors. The PCR used 60 Vbeta and 13 Jbeta primers. Sequencing used immunoSEQ multiplex PCR; TCRdb keeps in-frame clones, though not all of them. Among about 170,000 clones, about 72% were seen once, and the ten largest hold 1.5%. Source material: PBMCs. Source of these receptors: a girl aged 5-17 years in good health and CMV-seronegative.

This clone has more than one count but fewer than ten. The CDR3 region is CASSLGGGVGTEAFF. DNA of the CDR3: TGCGCCAGCAGCTTGGGGGGAGGGGTGGGCACTGAAGCTTTCTTT. This rearrangement joins TRBV5-1 to TRBJ1-1, with a possible D match to TRBD1 (5 bases). The V and J ends lost 0 bases and 4 bases respectively, with 13 bases between them. Looked up from germline, CDR1 is SGHRS and CDR2 is YFSETQ. The CDR3 totals 15 residues.

This sequence joins TRBV6-6 and TRBJ2-5; D is possibly TRBD2 (5 bases). The CDR3 loop spans 15 amino acids. Germline CDR1 reads MNHNY; CDR2 reads SVGAGI (reference sequence). Trimming removed 5 bases from V and 2 bases from J, with 15 bases in between. This CDR3 reads CASSPSPGGQETQYF. In DNA form, the CDR3 reads TGTGCCAGCAGTCCCAGCCCCGGCGGGCAAGAGACCCAGTACTTC.

There are a few counts of this clone. The rearrangement joins TRBV12-5 to TRBJ1-1, with D possibly TRBD1 on 6 matching bases. CDR3 size: 13 residues. With 9 bases removed from V and 3 bases from J, the gap between germline ends came to 14 bases. The germline gives CDR1 LGHNT, CDR2 FRNRAP. DNA for the CDR3: TGTGCTAGCAACAGGGAGTTGGACACTGAAGCTTTCTTT. It encodes CASNRELDTEAFF.

The rearrangement uses TRBV4-1 and TRBJ1-5; 9 nucleotides match TRBD1. CDR3 length: 15 residues. Germline CDR1 MGHRA, CDR2 YSYEKL. The V segment lost 4 bases and the J segment 6 bases; nucleotides outside the gene matches: 7. The CDR3 spells CASSPIRQGGQPQHF. CDR3 sequence (DNA): TGCGCCAGCAGCCCGATCCGACAGGGGGGTCAGCCCCAGCATTTT.

The chain is built from TRBV14 and TRBJ1-1, with 8 bases lining up with TRBD1. This CDR3 is 15 amino acids long. The V gene end was trimmed by 5 bases and the J gene end by 4 bases; junction bases not matched to a gene: 9. From germline, CDR1 is SGHDN and CDR2 FVKESK. This CDR3 is CASSERQGRITEAFF. The CDR3 bases are TGTGCCAGCAGCGAACGACAGGGGCGTATCACTGAAGCTTTCTTT.

The chain recombines TRBV30 with TRBJ1-1, with unresolved D. The CDR3 has 13 residues. Germline CDR1 reads GTSNPN; CDR2 reads SVGIG (reference sequence). V lost 4 bases, J lost 0 bases, and 9 bases lay in between. The CDR3 DNA sequence: TGTGCCTGGATGGTACGGGTGAACACTGAAGCTTTCTTT. Protein product: CAWMVRVNTEAFF. Looking up the rest from reference TRBV30 and TRBJ1-1 gives the full variable domain: SQTIHQWPATLVQPVGSPLSLECTVEGTSNPNLYWYRQAAGRGLQLLFYSVGIGQISSEVPQNLSASRPQDRQFILSSKKLLLSDSGFYLCAWMVRVNTEAFFGQGTRLTVV.

V usage is TRBV13 and J usage is TRBJ2-3; 15 positions match TRBD2. The CDR3 runs to 18 residues. Germline CDR1 is PRHDT and CDR2 is FYEKMQ (reference sequence). Trimming removed 1 base from V and 3 bases from J; junction bases left unmatched: 5. CDR3 protein: CASSLVAGLAGGTDTQYF. DNA of the CDR3: TGTGCCAGCAGCTTAGTAGCGGGACTAGCGGGGGGTACAGATACGCAGTATTTT.

V usage is TRBV27 and J usage is TRBJ2-7, with TRBD1 matching 10 bases. This CDR3 has 15 residues. With V trimmed by 7 bases and J by 2 bases, 8 bases remained unmatched. Germline V gene lookup returns CDR1 MNHEY and CDR2 SMNVEV (reference sequence). CDR3: CASIAPGTGAYEQYF. CDR3 nucleotides: TGTGCCAGCATCGCTCCCGGGACAGGGGCCTACGAGCAGTACTTC.

V gene TRBV9 combines with J gene TRBJ2-3, with D perhaps matching TRBD1 (6 bases). CDR1 and CDR2 from the germline V gene are SGDLS and YYNGEE. The CDR3 covers 15 residues. V gave up 4 bases and J gave up 6 bases, with 18 bases separating them. CDR3 amino acids: CASSLDSVTRDTQYF. The CDR3 DNA sequence: TGTGCCAGCAGCTTGGACAGTGTTACTCGGGATACGCAGTATTTT. The variable domain in full, with the rest retrieved from reference TRBV9 and TRBJ2-3, is DSGVTQTPKHLITATGQRVTLRCSPRSGDLSVYWYQQSLDQGLQFLIQYYNGEERAKGNILERFSAQQFPDLHSELNLSSLELGDSALYFCASSLDSVTRDTQYFGPGTRLTVL.

The chain joins TRBV10-1 to TRBJ2-7, with 10 bases fitting TRBD1. V was pared by 6 bases and J by 5 bases, with 10 bases of the junction left unmatched. This CDR3 has 15 amino acids. The germline CDR1 and CDR2 sequences are WNHNN and SYGVQD (reference sequence). CDR3 amino acids: CASSAGSDRGDEQYF. The CDR3 nucleotides are TGCGCCAGCAGCGCCGGGTCGGACAGGGGGGACGAGCAGTACTTC.

This clone was recorded only once. The CDR3 DNA reads TGTGCCAGCAGCGTAGAGGTCGGGATGAACACTGAAGCTTTCTTT. Translated, it gives CASSVEVGMNTEAFF. The chain employs TRBV9 and TRBJ1-1; D not certain. V lost 0 bases, J lost 0 bases, and 9 bases lay in between. This CDR3 spans 15 amino acids. Germline loops: CDR1 SGDLS, CDR2 YYNGEE.

This clone was seen more than once but under ten times. The chain recombines TRBV4-1 with TRBJ2-2, with D possibly TRBD1 on 5 matching bases. The CDR3 extends over 15 amino acids. Germline values: CDR1 MGHRA, CDR2 YSYEKL. V lost 2 bases to trimming and J lost 1 base, with 8 bases between them. CDR3 loop: CASSQTGGNTGELFF. For the CDR3, the DNA is TGCGCCAGCAGCCAAACAGGCGGGAACACCGGGGAGCTGTTTTTT.